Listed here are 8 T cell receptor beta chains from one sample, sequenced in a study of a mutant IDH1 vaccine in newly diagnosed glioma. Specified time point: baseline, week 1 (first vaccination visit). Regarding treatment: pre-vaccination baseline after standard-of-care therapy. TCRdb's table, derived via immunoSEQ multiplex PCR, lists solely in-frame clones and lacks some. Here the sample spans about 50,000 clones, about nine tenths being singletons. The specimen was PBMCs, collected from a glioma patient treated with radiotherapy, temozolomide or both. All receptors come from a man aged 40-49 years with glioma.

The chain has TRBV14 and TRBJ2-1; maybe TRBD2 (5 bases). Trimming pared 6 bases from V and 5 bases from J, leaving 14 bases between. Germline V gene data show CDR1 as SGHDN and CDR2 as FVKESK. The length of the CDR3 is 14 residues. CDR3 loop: CASRRAPGDNEQFF. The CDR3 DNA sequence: TGTGCCAGCAGGCGAGCGCCCGGGGACAATGAGCAGTTCTTC. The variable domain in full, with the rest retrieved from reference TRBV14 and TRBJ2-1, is EAGVTQFPSHSVIEKGQTVTLRCDPISGHDNLYWYRRVMGKEIKFLLHFVKESKQDESGMPNNRFLAERTGGTYSTLKVQPAELEDSGVYFCASRRAPGDNEQFFGPGTRLTVL.

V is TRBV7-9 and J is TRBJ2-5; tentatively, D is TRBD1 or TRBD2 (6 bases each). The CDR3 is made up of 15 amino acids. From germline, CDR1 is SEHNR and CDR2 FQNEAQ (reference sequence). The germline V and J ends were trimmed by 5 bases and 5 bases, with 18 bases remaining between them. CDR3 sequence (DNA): TGTGCCAGCAGCCGGGATTTGGGGGGCAGCGAGACCCAGTACTTC. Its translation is CASSRDLGGSETQYF.

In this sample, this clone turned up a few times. The CDR3 bases are TGTGCCAGCTCACCTTTCGCGGACACTGAAGCTTTCTTT. Its protein product is CASSPFADTEAFF. This chain links TRBV18 with TRBJ1-1; unclear D gene. The CDR3 sequence is 13 residues long. V gave up 3 bases and J gave up 3 bases, with 8 bases separating them. The germline CDR1 and CDR2 sequences are KGHSH and LQKENI.

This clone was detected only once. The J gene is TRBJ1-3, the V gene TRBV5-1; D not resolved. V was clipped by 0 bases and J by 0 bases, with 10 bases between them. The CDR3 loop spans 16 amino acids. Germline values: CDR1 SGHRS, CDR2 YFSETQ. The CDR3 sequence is CASSLGRIGSGNTIYF. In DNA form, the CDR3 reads TGCGCCAGCAGCTTGGGTCGGATTGGCTCTGGAAACACCATATATTTT. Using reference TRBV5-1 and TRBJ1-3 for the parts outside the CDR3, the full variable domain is KAGVTQTPRYLIKTRGQQVTLSCSPISGHRSVSWYQQTPGQGLQFLFEYFSETQRNKGNFPGRFSGRQFSNSRSEMNVSTLELGDSALYLCASSLGRIGSGNTIYFGEGSWLTVV.

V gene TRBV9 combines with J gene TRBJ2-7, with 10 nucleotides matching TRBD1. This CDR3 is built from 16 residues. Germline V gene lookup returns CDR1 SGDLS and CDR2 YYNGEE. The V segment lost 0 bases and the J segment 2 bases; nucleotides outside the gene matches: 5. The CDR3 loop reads CASSVEPGQGAYEQYF. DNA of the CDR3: TGTGCCAGCAGCGTAGAGCCAGGACAGGGGGCCTACGAGCAGTACTTC.

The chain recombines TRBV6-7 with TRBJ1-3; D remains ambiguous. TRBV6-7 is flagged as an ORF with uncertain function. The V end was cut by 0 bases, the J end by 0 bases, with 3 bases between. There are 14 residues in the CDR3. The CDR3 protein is CASSYSNSGNTIYF. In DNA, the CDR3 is TGTGCCAGCAGTTACTCTAACTCTGGAAACACCATATATTTT.

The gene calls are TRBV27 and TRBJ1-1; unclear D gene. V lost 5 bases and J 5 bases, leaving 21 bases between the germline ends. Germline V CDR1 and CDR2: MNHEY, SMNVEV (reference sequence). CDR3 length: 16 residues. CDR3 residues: CASSQLTRAERTEAFF. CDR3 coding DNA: TGTGCCAGCAGTCAACTGACGAGGGCAGAGAGGACTGAAGCTTTCTTT.

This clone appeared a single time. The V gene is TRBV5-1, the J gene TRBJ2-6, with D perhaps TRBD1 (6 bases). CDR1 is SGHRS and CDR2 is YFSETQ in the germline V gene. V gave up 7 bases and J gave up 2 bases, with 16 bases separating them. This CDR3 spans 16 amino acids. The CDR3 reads CASGGQSAAGANVLTF. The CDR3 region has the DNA TGCGCCAGCGGAGGACAGTCAGCTGCTGGGGCCAACGTCCTGACTTTC.